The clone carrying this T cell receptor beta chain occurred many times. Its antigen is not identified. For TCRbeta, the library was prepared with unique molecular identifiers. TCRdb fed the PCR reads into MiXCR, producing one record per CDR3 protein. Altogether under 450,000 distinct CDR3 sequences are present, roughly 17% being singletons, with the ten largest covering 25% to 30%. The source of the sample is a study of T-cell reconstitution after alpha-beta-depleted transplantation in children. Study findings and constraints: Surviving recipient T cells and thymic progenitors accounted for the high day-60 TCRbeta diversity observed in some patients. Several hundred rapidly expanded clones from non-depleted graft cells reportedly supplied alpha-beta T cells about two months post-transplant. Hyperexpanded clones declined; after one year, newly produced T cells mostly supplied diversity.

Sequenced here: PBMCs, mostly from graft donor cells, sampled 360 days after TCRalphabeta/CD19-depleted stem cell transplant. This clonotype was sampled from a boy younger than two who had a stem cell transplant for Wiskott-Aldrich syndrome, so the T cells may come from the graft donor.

In DNA form, the CDR3 reads TGTGCCAGCAGCTTGACTAGCGGGGTGAGAGATACGCAGTATTTT. Amino acid sequence: CASSLTSGVRDTQYF. The J gene is TRBJ2-3, the V gene TRBV7-2; 11 nucleotides align to TRBD2. Germline V gene data show CDR1 as SGHTA and CDR2 as FQGNSA. Trimming removed 3 bases from V and 5 bases from J; junction bases left unmatched: 4. The CDR3 runs to 15 residues.